Listed here are 2 T cell receptor beta chains from one sample, sequenced in a study of blood T cell repertoires in COVID-19. Method: immunoSEQ multiplex PCR; TCRdb's copy keeps in-frame clones and lacks some. The data show about 100,000 clones, 88% seen once. Sequenced material: peripheral blood. Receptor source: a human donor in a cohort sampled during active COVID-19.

V and J are TRBV7-2 and TRBJ2-1, with TRBD2 identical over 7 bases. This CDR3 contains 18 residues. The ends lost 2 bases at V and 2 bases at J; junction bases unmatched: 12. The germline CDR1 and CDR2 sequences are SGHTA and FQGNSA. The DNA of the CDR3 is TGTGCCAGCAGCTTAAAAACTGCCGGGAGGACCGCCTACAATGAGCAGTTCTTC. Protein sequence: CASSLKTAGRTAYNEQFF.

In its sample, this clone was seen once. V gene TRBV7-9 combines with J gene TRBJ2-2; the D is unclear. Germline CDR1 is SEHNR and CDR2 is FQNEAQ (reference sequence). Trimming removed 8 bases at V and 7 bases at J, with 8 bases between. This CDR3 spans 11 amino acids. The CDR3 here is CASGRLGELFF. CDR3 DNA: TGTGCCAGCGGCCGACTCGGGGAGCTGTTTTTT.